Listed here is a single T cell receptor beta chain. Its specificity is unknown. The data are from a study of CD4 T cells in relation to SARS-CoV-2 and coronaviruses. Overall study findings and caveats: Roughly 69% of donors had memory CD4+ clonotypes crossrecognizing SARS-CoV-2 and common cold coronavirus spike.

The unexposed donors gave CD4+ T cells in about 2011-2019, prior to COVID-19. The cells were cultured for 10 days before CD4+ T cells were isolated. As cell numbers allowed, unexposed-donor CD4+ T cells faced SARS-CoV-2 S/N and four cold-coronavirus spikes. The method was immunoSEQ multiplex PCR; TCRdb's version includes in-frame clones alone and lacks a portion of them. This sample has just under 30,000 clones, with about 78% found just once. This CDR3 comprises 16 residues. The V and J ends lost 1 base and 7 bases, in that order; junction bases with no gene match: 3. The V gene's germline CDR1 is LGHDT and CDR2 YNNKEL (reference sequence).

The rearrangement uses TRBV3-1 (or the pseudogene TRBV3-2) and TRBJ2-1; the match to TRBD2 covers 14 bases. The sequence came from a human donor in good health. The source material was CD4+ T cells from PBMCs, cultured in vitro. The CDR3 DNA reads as TGTGCCAGCAGCCAAGTGACTAGCGGGGGGGCAAATGAGCAGTTCTTC. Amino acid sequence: CASSQVTSGGANEQFF.